These T cell receptor beta chains were read from a single sample in a study of blood T cell repertoires in COVID-19. Only in-frame clones appear in the TCRdb table, and some are missing; sequencing was by immunoSEQ multiplex PCR. The sample holds fewer than 95,000 clones, around 90% seen once. The sequencing sample was made of peripheral blood. These TCRs come from a male donor with acute or convalescent COVID-19. The CDR3 runs from the conserved cysteine through the conserved F or W. A D gene is named only where the DNA matches it firmly. Size values are once, few and many counts, or a class for expanded clones, and some rows have none.

V gene	J gene	D gene	clone size	CDR3 DNA	CDR3 protein
TRBV18	TRBJ1-4	-	-	TGTGCCAGCTCACCCCAGGGGACGGATGAAAAACTGTTTTTT	CASSPQGTDEKLFF
TRBV5-1	TRBJ1-1	-	-	TGCGCCAGCAGCTTGGACGGAGGTATGAACACTGAAGCTTTCTTT	CASSLDGGMNTEAFF
TRBV19	TRBJ2-1	-	-	TGTGCCAGTAGTCCCCTCACGCGGGCTGAGCAGTTCTTC	CASSPLTRAEQFF
TRBV6-4	TRBJ1-4	-	once	TGTGCCAGCAGCCTTCAGGGTGCAACTAATGAAAAACTGTTTTTT	CASSLQGATNEKLFF
TRBV6-2/TRBV6-3	TRBJ1-2	-	-	TGTGCCAGCAGTACAATCCAGGGGAACTATGGCTACACCTTC	CASSTIQGNYGYTF
TRBV6-2/TRBV6-3	TRBJ1-2	-	-	TGTGCCAGCAGCTCCGCCGGCGGAAGGGGCATCTATGGCTACACCTTC	CASSSAGGRGIYGYTF
TRBV7-9	TRBJ1-5	TRBD1	-	TGTGCCAGTGGGACAGGGCAGACAATGCCCCAGCATTTT	CASGTGQTMPQHF
TRBV2	TRBJ2-5	TRBD2	once	TGTGCCAGCATGGGAGGGGAGACCCAGTACTTC	CASMGGETQYF
TRBV6-5	TRBJ2-2	TRBD1	-	TGTGCCAGCAGTCCCCGGACAGGGCCCGGGGAGCTGTTTTTT	CASSPRTGPGELFF
TRBV11-3	TRBJ2-3	TRBD2	-	TGTGCCAGCAGCTTAGATGGCCTAGCGGGGGGTGATACGCAGTATTTT	CASSLDGLAGGDTQYF
TRBV19	TRBJ2-5	-	-	TGTGCCAGTAGTAAGGCCCGGGGAGTGGAGACCCAGTACTTC	CASSKARGVETQYF
TRBV7-2	TRBJ1-4	TRBD1	-	TGTGCCAGCAGCCTTGGGACAGGGAGAACCGAAAAACTGTTTTTT	CASSLGTGRTEKLFF
TRBV7-6	TRBJ1-4	-	few	TGTGCCAGCAGCTCCCGACAGATTGCTAATGAAAAACTGTTTTTT	CASSSRQIANEKLFF
TRBV18	TRBJ1-1	-	-	TGTGCCAGCTCACCACGGGGCGGGGCGAACACTGAAGCTTTCTTT	CASSPRGGANTEAFF
TRBV9	TRBJ2-6	TRBD1	-	TGTGCCAGCAGCGAGGACAGGGGCAACTCTGGGGCCAACGTCCTGACTTTC	CASSEDRGNSGANVLTF
TRBV6-5	TRBJ2-7	-	-	TGTGCCAGCAGCCCCGGACAGACCTACGAGCAGTACTTC	CASSPGQTYEQYF